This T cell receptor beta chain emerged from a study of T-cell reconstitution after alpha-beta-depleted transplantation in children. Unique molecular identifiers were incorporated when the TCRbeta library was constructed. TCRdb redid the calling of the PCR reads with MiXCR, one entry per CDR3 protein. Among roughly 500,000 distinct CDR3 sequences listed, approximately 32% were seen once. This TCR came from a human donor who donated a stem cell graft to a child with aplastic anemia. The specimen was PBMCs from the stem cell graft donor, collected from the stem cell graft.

The CDR3, as DNA: TGTGCCAGCAGTGAGGGGCGGGCAGGGGTAGGAGAGACCCAGTACTTC. It is translated as CASSEGRAGVGETQYF. This rearrangement joins TRBV6-1 to TRBJ2-5; D is perhaps TRBD1 (6 bases). This CDR3 has 16 residues. Between the trimmed V and J ends, which lost 3 bases and 4 bases, there was a span of 18 bases. Looked up from germline, CDR1 is MNHNS and CDR2 is SASEGT.